Below, 29 T cell receptor beta chains from the same sample are listed, as sequenced in a study of shared clonotypes between healthy human individuals. CD45RO negativity and positive selection for CCR7 defined naive CD8 cells, a population that excluded terminally differentiated effector memory CD45RA+ cells. Repertoires were generated with immunoSEQ multiplex PCR, while TCRdb's copy carries only in-frame clones and drops some. The table records around 600,000 clones, approximately 95% of them present only once. The sequencing input was naive CD8+ T cells sorted from blood. Receptors originate from a woman in her twenties or thirties in good health.

V is TRBV7-9 and J is TRBJ2-1, with 11 bases fitting TRBD2. The CDR3 has 17 residues. V shed 5 bases, J shed 8 bases, and the junction held 14 bases outside the gene matches. Germline CDR1 SEHNR, CDR2 FQNEAQ (reference sequence). As DNA, the CDR3 is TGTGCCAGCAGCATGCGAACTAGCGGGAGTTCGTCACATGAGCAGTTCTTC. Its translation: CASSMRTSGSSSHEQFF.

Turning to this clone: The sample carries other DNA sequences with the same CDR3. The chain links TRBV9 to TRBJ2-3, with a weak D call TRBD1 (5 bases). V was shortened by 0 bases and J by 6 bases, with 14 bases between the two germline ends. Germline lookup yields CDR1 SGDLS and CDR2 YYNGEE. The CDR3 totals 15 residues. The CDR3 bases are TGTGCCAGCAGCGTAGCCGGTGGTGGGGCGGATACGCAGTATTTT. Translated, it gives CASSVAGGGADTQYF.

J is TRBJ2-1 and V is TRBV9; 10 bases fit TRBD2. The V segment lost 3 bases and the J segment 4 bases; nucleotides outside the gene matches: 4. The germline CDR1 and CDR2 sequences are SGDLS and YYNGEE. This CDR3 comprises 15 residues. The CDR3 DNA sequence: TGTGCCAGCAGCGACCCTAGCGGGAGATACAATGAGCAGTTCTTC. This translates into CASSDPSGRYNEQFF.

V gene TRBV10-1 combines with J gene TRBJ2-3; D possibly corresponds to TRBD2 (5 bases). The CDR3 runs to 15 residues. The germline CDR1 and CDR2 sequences are WNHNN and SYGVQD (reference sequence). The V and J ends lost 3 bases and 2 bases respectively, with 12 bases between them. The CDR3 DNA reads as TGCGCCAGCAGTGACGGCGGGCAGATCACAGATACGCAGTATTTT. Protein product: CASSDGGQITDTQYF.

The CDR3 bases are TGTGCCAGCAGCTACGGGACAGGGGCAGGAAAACTGTTTTTT. It is translated as CASSYGTGAGKLFF. The rearrangement uses TRBV5-6 and TRBJ1-4; TRBD1 matches at 10 bases. The CDR3 runs 14 residues. From germline, CDR1 is SGHDT and CDR2 YYEEEE. Losses at the gene ends were 3 bases for V and 10 bases for J; bases not matched to a gene: 6.

The rearrangement joins TRBV30 to TRBJ2-5, with D uncertain. CDR1 and CDR2 (germline): GTSNPN, SVGIG (reference sequence). The CDR3 is 13 amino acids. Trimming took off 2 bases at V and 3 bases at J, with 10 bases between the two ends. CDR3 in DNA: TGTGCCTGGAGTAGGCAGAACGAAGAGACCCAGTACTTC. This gives the protein CAWSRQNEETQYF.

V and J are TRBV19 and TRBJ1-1, with D possibly matching TRBD1 (5 bases). Trimming pared 4 bases from V and 4 bases from J, leaving 16 bases between. Per the germline V gene, CDR1 is LNHDA and CDR2 is SQIVND (reference sequence). The CDR3 consists of 15 residues. Here the CDR3 reads CASSNARVESTEAFF. For the CDR3, the DNA is TGTGCCAGTAGTAATGCCAGGGTGGAATCCACTGAAGCTTTCTTT.

The J gene is TRBJ2-5, the V gene TRBV27; D remains ambiguous. There are 14 residues in the CDR3. Germline loops: CDR1 MNHEY, CDR2 SMNVEV (reference sequence). Trimming left V 3 bases short and J 4 bases short, with 12 bases between. CDR3 in amino acids: CASSFRMARETQYF. CDR3 in DNA: TGTGCCAGCAGTTTTCGTATGGCGCGAGAGACCCAGTACTTC.

Turning to this clone: This specimen includes other DNA sequences encoding the same CDR3. This chain links TRBV7-6 with TRBJ2-1; TRBD2 agrees at 10 bases. The CDR3 is 15 residues long. J lost 4 bases, V lost 5 bases, and 5 bases had no gene match. Germline V gives CDR1 SGHVS, CDR2 FNYEAQ. The CDR3 DNA is TGTGCCAGCAGCCTTGGACTAGCGGAGTACAATGAGCAGTTCTTC. Amino acid sequence: CASSLGLAEYNEQFF.

The V and J genes are TRBV5-8 and TRBJ1-1; TRBD1 matches 7 bases. Trimming cost V 0 bases and J 4 bases; bases outside gene matches: 3. Germline values: CDR1 SGHTS, CDR2 YDEGEE. CDR3 size: 14 residues. The CDR3 protein is CASSLVQGSTEAFF. DNA for the CDR3: TGTGCCAGCAGCTTGGTACAGGGGAGCACTGAAGCTTTCTTT.

This chain uses TRBV28 with TRBJ2-3, with TRBD1 matching over 9 bases. Germline CDR1 reads MDHEN; CDR2 reads SYDVKM. Trimming cost V 6 bases and J 3 bases; bases outside gene matches: 4. This CDR3 has 14 residues. CDR3 DNA sequence: TGTGCCAGCAGCCCGGGACAGGGAACAGATACGCAGTATTTT. Its protein is CASSPGQGTDTQYF.

The chain joins TRBV15 to TRBJ2-1; D perhaps matches TRBD2 (6 bases). Germline-derived CDR1 and CDR2 are LNHNV and YYDKDF (reference sequence). V shed 5 bases and J shed 8 bases, with 13 bases lying between them. The CDR3 sequence is 13 residues long. CDR3 region: CATSPERGDEQFF. The CDR3 bases are TGTGCCACCAGCCCCGAGCGCGGGGATGAGCAGTTCTTC.

This clone was seen only a few times. V and J are TRBV27 and TRBJ1-5, with D unclear. Germline loops: CDR1 MNHEY, CDR2 SMNVEV (reference sequence). The length of the CDR3 is 12 residues. The V and J ends lost 3 bases and 8 bases respectively, with 8 bases between them. The CDR3 loop reads CASSLPGKPQHF. DNA for the CDR3: TGTGCCAGCAGTTTGCCCGGCAAGCCCCAGCATTTT.

This sequence joins TRBV13 and TRBJ2-4; TRBD2 is a possible D gene (6 bases). The CDR3 is 17 amino acids. Germline lookup yields CDR1 PRHDT and CDR2 FYEKMQ (reference sequence). Deletions cut 5 bases from V and 0 bases from J, with 17 bases between. The CDR3 here is CASSGPGLRLAKNIQYF. The CDR3 nucleotides are TGTGCCAGCAGCGGACCGGGACTCCGATTAGCCAAAAACATTCAGTACTTC.

On this clone itself: Other DNA sequences in this specimen translate into the identical CDR3. This rearrangement joins TRBV28 to TRBJ2-7, with 7 bases matching TRBD2. The V gene's germline CDR1 is MDHEN and CDR2 SYDVKM. V was clipped by 3 bases and J by 4 bases; unmatched bases: 6. There are 14 residues in the CDR3. The CDR3 is CASSFEGGSYEQYF. CDR3 DNA sequence: TGTGCCAGCAGTTTCGAGGGAGGGAGTTACGAGCAGTACTTC.

This clone appeared a single time. The V and J genes are TRBV28 and TRBJ2-1, with unresolved D. With 2 bases removed from V and 5 bases from J, the gap between germline ends came to 7 bases. CDR1 is MDHEN, CDR2 SYDVKM, per germline. CDR3 length: 13 residues. CDR3 nucleotides: TGTGCCAGCAGTTTAAGCTTCAACAATGAGCAGTTCTTC. This translates into CASSLSFNNEQFF.

About this clone: At the DNA level, this CDR3 is encoded by other sequences in the same sample as well. The chain links TRBV5-4 to TRBJ2-7; tentatively, D is TRBD1 (5 bases). The CDR3 is 11 amino acids. The V and J ends lost 4 bases and 3 bases respectively, with 5 bases between them. Germline V lookup: CDR1 SGHNT, CDR2 YYREEE (reference sequence). CDR3 region: CASSRGYEQYF. The DNA for the CDR3 is TGTGCCAGCAGCAGGGGCTACGAGCAGTACTTC.

The chain has TRBV5-4 and TRBJ1-2, with D tentatively TRBD1 (6 bases). V dropped 6 bases and J dropped 4 bases, with 19 bases sitting between them. CDR1 is SGHNT and CDR2 is YYREEE in the germline V gene (reference sequence). This CDR3 region has 15 residues. The CDR3 DNA reads as TGTGCCAGCAAGGGCCAAGGGGGAATTAGCTATGGCTACACCTTC. Protein sequence: CASKGQGGISYGYTF. Full variable domain (missing parts from reference TRBV5-4 and TRBJ1-2): ETGVTQSPTHLIKTRGQQVTLRCSSQSGHNTVSWYQQALGQGPQFIFQYYREEENGRGNFPPRFSGLQFPNYSSELNVNALELDDSALYLCASKGQGGISYGYTFGSGTRLTVV.

This rearrangement joins TRBV7-8 to TRBJ1-1, with D tentatively TRBD1 (5 bases). The germline gives CDR1 SGHVS, CDR2 FQNEAQ. The CDR3 length is 13 residues. V was shortened by 0 bases and J by 10 bases, with 12 bases between the two germline ends. CDR3 amino acids: CASSLAIQEGAFF. The CDR3 DNA is TGTGCCAGCAGCTTAGCGATACAGGAAGGAGCTTTCTTT. Drawing the rest from reference TRBV7-8 and TRBJ1-1, the complete variable domain is GAGVSQSPRYKVAKRGQDVALRCDPISGHVSLFWYQQALGQGPEFLTYFQNEAQLDKSGLPSDRFFAERPEGSVSTLKIQRTQQEDSAVYLCASSLAIQEGAFFGQGTRLTVV.

V gene TRBV5-6 combines with J gene TRBJ1-1, with a tentative D call TRBD1 (5 bases). V was pared by 0 bases and J by 1 base, with 7 bases between. This CDR3 is built from 14 residues. Looked up from germline, CDR1 is SGHDT and CDR2 is YYEEEE. CDR3 region: CASSLGGRNTEAFF. CDR3 nucleotides: TGTGCCAGCAGCTTGGGGGGCAGGAACACTGAAGCTTTCTTT. Drawing the rest from reference TRBV5-6 and TRBJ1-1, the complete variable domain is DAGVTQSPTHLIKTRGQQVTLRCSPKSGHDTVSWYQQALGQGPQFIFQYYEEEERQRGNFPDRFSGHQFPNYSSELNVNALLLGDSALYLCASSLGGRNTEAFFGQGTRLTVV.

The genes are TRBV28 and TRBJ2-1; D is possibly TRBD1 (5 bases). The CDR3 sequence is 13 residues long. The V and J ends lost 7 bases and 7 bases respectively, with 14 bases between them. Germline CDR1 is MDHEN and CDR2 is SYDVKM. Written as DNA, the CDR3 is TGTGCCAGCAAACAGGCAGGGCTTAATGAGCAGTTCTTC. Amino acid sequence: CASKQAGLNEQFF.

The CDR3 reads CASSQNSRSSYNEQFF. CDR3 DNA sequence: TGTGCCAGCAGCCAGAATTCCCGGAGCTCCTACAATGAGCAGTTCTTC. The chain links TRBV4-2 to TRBJ2-1; D is ambiguous. Deletions cut 3 bases from V and 0 bases from J, with 12 bases between. The CDR3 runs 16 residues. The germline V gene has CDR1 LGHNA and CDR2 YNFKEQ.

The CDR3 bases are TGTGCCAGCAGCTCTCCAAATGAGCAGTTCTTC. Translating gives CASSSPNEQFF. The chain couples TRBV5-4 to TRBJ2-1; no firm D call. The V gene lost 3 bases and the J gene lost 7 bases, with 5 bases spanning the gap. The CDR3 covers 11 residues. Germline CDR1 reads SGHNT; CDR2 reads YYREEE (reference sequence).

The chain is built from TRBV9 and TRBJ2-5; 12 bases align to TRBD2. V gave up 3 bases and J gave up 1 base; unmatched junction bases: 1. Germline values: CDR1 SGDLS, CDR2 YYNGEE. The CDR3 is made up of 15 amino acids. CDR3 residues: CASSASGGGQETQYF. The CDR3 DNA reads TGTGCCAGCAGCGCTAGCGGGGGGGGCCAAGAGACCCAGTACTTC.

V gene TRBV21-1 combines with J gene TRBJ2-7. TRBV21-1 is a known pseudogene. CDR3 length equals 13 residues. The CDR3, as DNA: TGTGCCAGCAGCAAGGGAATTTGTGGTGAGCAGTACTTC. Its translation: CASSKGICGEQYF.

The gene calls are TRBV28 and TRBJ2-2; 7 nucleotides agree with TRBD2. The CDR3 length is 14 residues. J gave up 5 bases and V 5 bases, and 5 bases lay outside the gene matches. The V gene's germline CDR1 is MDHEN and CDR2 SYDVKM. The CDR3 protein is CASSASGGTGELFF. DNA of the CDR3: TGTGCCAGCAGTGCTTCGGGAGGTACCGGGGAGCTGTTTTTT. Together with reference TRBV28 and TRBJ2-2, the CDR3 gives the full variable domain: DVKVTQSSRYLVKRTGEKVFLECVQDMDHENMFWYRQDPGLGLRLIYFSYDVKMKEKGDIPEGYSVSREKKERFSLILESASTNQTSMYLCASSASGGTGELFFGEGSRLTVL.

The chain carries TRBV29-1 and TRBJ2-3; 11 nucleotides line up with TRBD2. Germline trimming cut 3 bases from V and 4 bases from J; bases unmatched to any gene: 9. Per germline, CDR1 SQVTM and CDR2 ANQGSEA. The CDR3 covers 16 residues. CDR3 in DNA: TGCAGCGTTGAGGGGACTAGCGGAGGACATTCAGATACGCAGTATTTT. Translation: CSVEGTSGGHSDTQYF.

The chain employs TRBV10-2 and TRBJ1-1, with unresolved D. The V gene's germline CDR1 is WSHSY and CDR2 SAAADI. This CDR3 comprises 14 residues. Trimming took off 0 bases at V and 5 bases at J, with 10 bases between the two ends. CDR3 sequence reads: CASSESLRGTEAFF. CDR3 DNA sequence: TGCGCCAGCAGTGAGTCGTTGCGCGGTACTGAAGCTTTCTTT.

The chain links TRBV30 to TRBJ2-5, with 11 bases aligning to TRBD2. Germline CDR1 is GTSNPN and CDR2 is SVGIG (reference sequence). Trimming at V came to 3 bases and at J to 1 base, leaving 7 bases not matched to a gene. This CDR3 has 16 residues. Here the CDR3 reads CAWRDRLAGTQETQYF. CDR3 nucleotides: TGTGCCTGGAGGGATCGACTAGCGGGAACCCAAGAGACCCAGTACTTC.